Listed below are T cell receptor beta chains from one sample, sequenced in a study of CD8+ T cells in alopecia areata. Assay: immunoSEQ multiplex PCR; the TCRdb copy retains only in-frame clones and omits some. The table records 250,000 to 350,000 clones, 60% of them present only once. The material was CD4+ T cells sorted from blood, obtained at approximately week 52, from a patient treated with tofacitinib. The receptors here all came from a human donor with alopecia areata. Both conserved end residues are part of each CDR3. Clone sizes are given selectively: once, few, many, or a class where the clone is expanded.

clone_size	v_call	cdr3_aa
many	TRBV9	CASSAGQTYNEQFF
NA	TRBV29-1	CSTRDRGQRGEQYF
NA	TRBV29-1	CSFRGTGLDQETQYF
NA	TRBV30	CAFASGTGREEQYF
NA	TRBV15	CATSRDRQGNQPQHF
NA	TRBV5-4	CASNPRGDLTDTQYF
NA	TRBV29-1	CSVGRASGELFF
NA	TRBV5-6	CASSLGSAAYGYTF
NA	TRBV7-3	CASSPNMGSPLHF
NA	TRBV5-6	CASSLSPTRNYGYTF
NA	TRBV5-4	CASSIGLAGGEQFF
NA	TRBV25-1	CASSEIEYSPLHF
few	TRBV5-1	CASARQGRTDTQYF
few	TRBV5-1	CASSFRLRGYNEQFF
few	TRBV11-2	CASSLDPGGSNTF
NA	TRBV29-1	CSVEEGWGTQYF
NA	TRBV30	CAWIMRGGYEQYF
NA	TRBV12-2	CASRLAPQGEGGNTIYF
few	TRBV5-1	CASSLSPGTGTDTQYF
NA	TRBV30	CAWNRGATYEQYF
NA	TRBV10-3	CATTGGLEYEQYF
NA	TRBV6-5	CASKEGATGELFF
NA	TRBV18	CASSPHPGLETQYF
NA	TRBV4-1	CASSQEQLGDTQYF
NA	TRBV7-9	CASSQRQGNTEAFF
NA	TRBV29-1	CSVGQNTEAFF
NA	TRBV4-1	CASSKPGQTSYEQYF
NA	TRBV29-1	CSVEGRGQGEQFF
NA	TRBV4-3	CASSQDPGIHEQYF
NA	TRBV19	CASSRMAVANTGELFF
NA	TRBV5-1	CASSPASLGKEQYF
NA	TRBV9	CASSVGGRFYGYTF
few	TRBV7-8	CASRLTGNRQPQHF
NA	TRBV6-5	CASSYWKSIGKEQYF
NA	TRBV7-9	CASSSTARPGTVNTEAFF
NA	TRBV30	CAWQGGNTIYF
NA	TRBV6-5	CASIHLSGNTEAFF
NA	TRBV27	CASSPGTGRDYGYTF
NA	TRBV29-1	CSVEGSSYNEQFF
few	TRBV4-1	CASSQALRRLTTNEKLFF
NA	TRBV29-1	CSGRGGGSLYF
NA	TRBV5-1	CASSLVMTANTGELFF
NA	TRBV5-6	CASSRAGGALKEGYTF